This T cell receptor beta chain was sequenced during a study of cytomegalovirus exposure and HLA in healthy donors. Study-level background: Previous work identified 95 million to 120 million unique TCR beta sequences from roughly 170 million T cells.

CDR1 is KGHSH and CDR2 is LQKENI in the germline V gene. The CDR3 runs to 18 residues. J lost 0 bases, V lost 2 bases, and 7 bases had no gene match. The PCR ran on 60 Vbeta and 13 Jbeta primers. Assay used: immunoSEQ multiplex PCR; TCRdb lists only in-frame clones, some missing. Found here are some 150,000 clones; the top ten clones hold 2.2%. What was sequenced was PBMCs. The J gene is TRBJ2-3, the V gene TRBV18, with 11 nucleotides matching TRBD2. The TCR was taken from a woman between 18 and 29 years old in good health and CMV-seronegative. CDR3 residues: CASSPGSGLAESTDTQYF. The CDR3 bases are TGTGCCAGCTCACCAGGGTCGGGACTAGCGGAGAGCACAGATACGCAGTATTTT.